These T cell receptor beta chains were read from a single sample in a study of tumor-infiltrating lymphocytes in primary liver carcinoma. MiXCR, applied by TCRdb to the multiplex PCR reads, yields one record per CDR3 protein. The sample contains about 130,000 distinct CDR3 sequences, 55% to 75% of which appear only once. The sample comprised liver tumor tissue from sampling region 3. These receptors were collected from a woman between 55 and 75 years old with primary liver carcinoma and hepatitis B virus infection. CDR3s include the opening cysteine and the closing phenylalanine or tryptophan. The order of the fields is V gene, CDR3 length, J gene, D gene, CDR3 protein. A D gene is named only where the DNA matches it firmly.

v_call: TRBV11-2; cdr3_length: 16; j_call: TRBJ2-7; d_call: TRBD2; cdr3_aa: CASSLVGTSETYEHYF
v_call: TRBV12-3/TRBV12-4; cdr3_length: 16; j_call: TRBJ2-2; d_call: NA; cdr3_aa: CASSLFRERGTGELFF
v_call: TRBV11-2; cdr3_length: 14; j_call: TRBJ2-3; d_call: TRBD2; cdr3_aa: CACGSAGVTDTQYF
v_call: TRBV2; cdr3_length: 15; j_call: TRBJ2-1; d_call: TRBD2; cdr3_aa: CASSSGRGSYNEQFF
v_call: TRBV5-6; cdr3_length: 16; j_call: TRBJ2-2; d_call: NA; cdr3_aa: CASSWGIKSSTGELFF
v_call: TRBV28; cdr3_length: 16; j_call: TRBJ2-4; d_call: NA; cdr3_aa: CASSSRQWVAKNIQYF
v_call: TRBV28; cdr3_length: 15; j_call: TRBJ2-3; d_call: TRBD2; cdr3_aa: CASLGGSIGTDTQYF
v_call: TRBV6-1; cdr3_length: 14; j_call: TRBJ2-1; d_call: NA; cdr3_aa: CASIVGVDYNEQFF
v_call: TRBV5-5; cdr3_length: 15; j_call: TRBJ2-1; d_call: TRBD2; cdr3_aa: CASSPSGSWVNEQFF
v_call: TRBV12-3/TRBV12-4; cdr3_length: 15; j_call: TRBJ2-1; d_call: TRBD2; cdr3_aa: CASSLWTSGYNEQFF
v_call: TRBV12-3/TRBV12-4; cdr3_length: 15; j_call: TRBJ2-1; d_call: TRBD2; cdr3_aa: CASISEREAPNEQFF
v_call: TRBV5-1; cdr3_length: 15; j_call: TRBJ2-7; d_call: TRBD2; cdr3_aa: CASSLVIAGVYEQYF
v_call: TRBV28; cdr3_length: 15; j_call: TRBJ1-6; d_call: NA; cdr3_aa: CASSLWQGHNSPLHF
v_call: TRBV11-2; cdr3_length: 13; j_call: TRBJ2-2; d_call: NA; cdr3_aa: CGISLDRTGGLFF
v_call: TRBV6-6; cdr3_length: 16; j_call: TRBJ1-5; d_call: NA; cdr3_aa: CASSTPGGGWNQPQHF
v_call: TRBV11-2; cdr3_length: 18; j_call: TRBJ1-4; d_call: NA; cdr3_aa: CASSEGPTGWTTNEKLFF
v_call: TRBV29-1; cdr3_length: 14; j_call: TRBJ2-7; d_call: NA; cdr3_aa: CSVDSVNPPYEQYF
v_call: TRBV6-5; cdr3_length: 15; j_call: TRBJ1-5; d_call: NA; cdr3_aa: CATSYSGDGNQPQHF
v_call: TRBV14; cdr3_length: 12; j_call: TRBJ1-3; d_call: NA; cdr3_aa: CASSPGGNTIYF
v_call: TRBV29-1; cdr3_length: 16; j_call: TRBJ2-5; d_call: TRBD2; cdr3_aa: CSVDSWGTSGQETQYF
v_call: TRBV10-1; cdr3_length: 16; j_call: TRBJ2-1; d_call: TRBD2; cdr3_aa: CASSDPGTSGFNEQFF
v_call: TRBV6-5; cdr3_length: 14; j_call: TRBJ1-4; d_call: NA; cdr3_aa: CASRATATNEKLFF
v_call: TRBV11-2; cdr3_length: 14; j_call: TRBJ1-1; d_call: NA; cdr3_aa: CASRFRVTHTEASF
v_call: TRBV4-1; cdr3_length: 16; j_call: TRBJ1-5; d_call: NA; cdr3_aa: CTSSQRFSDPNQPQHF
v_call: TRBV28; cdr3_length: 13; j_call: TRBJ1-5; d_call: NA; cdr3_aa: CATTVGRNQPQHF
v_call: TRBV2; cdr3_length: 15; j_call: TRBJ2-6; d_call: NA; cdr3_aa: CASSRDGGGANVLTF
v_call: TRBV11-3; cdr3_length: 15; j_call: TRBJ2-1; d_call: TRBD2; cdr3_aa: CVSSLGTSGKFEQFF
v_call: TRBV7-9; cdr3_length: 15; j_call: TRBJ2-3; d_call: NA; cdr3_aa: CASSRGTGSTDTQYF
v_call: TRBV4-1; cdr3_length: 15; j_call: TRBJ1-6; d_call: TRBD1; cdr3_aa: CASIHTGGADSPLHF
v_call: TRBV4-1; cdr3_length: 17; j_call: TRBJ1-6; d_call: TRBD1; cdr3_aa: CASSQVLGQGAYSLLHF
v_call: TRBV6-5; cdr3_length: 16; j_call: TRBJ2-1; d_call: TRBD2; cdr3_aa: CANSPPVLAGHNEQFF
v_call: TRBV7-2; cdr3_length: 12; j_call: TRBJ2-1; d_call: NA; cdr3_aa: CASSLTTIEQFF
v_call: TRBV5-5; cdr3_length: 14; j_call: TRBJ2-3; d_call: NA; cdr3_aa: CANSWWVGTDTQYF
v_call: TRBV11-3; cdr3_length: 19; j_call: TRBJ2-1; d_call: NA; cdr3_aa: CASSLDFFFRGSSCNGQFF
v_call: TRBV11-2; cdr3_length: 15; j_call: TRBJ2-1; d_call: NA; cdr3_aa: CTSSFRPAESGEQFF
v_call: TRBV6-5; cdr3_length: 16; j_call: TRBJ1-6; d_call: TRBD1; cdr3_aa: CAGSLQGLTYNSPLRF
v_call: TRBV10-3; cdr3_length: 16; j_call: TRBJ2-2; d_call: NA; cdr3_aa: CAISEGNKAKTGELFF
v_call: TRBV11-3; cdr3_length: 17; j_call: TRBJ2-1; d_call: NA; cdr3_aa: CASSSRGAWTMSSEQFF
v_call: TRBV12-5; cdr3_length: 16; j_call: TRBJ2-1; d_call: TRBD1; cdr3_aa: CASGLGQGAPGNEHFF
v_call: TRBV11-1; cdr3_length: 14; j_call: TRBJ2-7; d_call: NA; cdr3_aa: CASSEKRATHEQYF
v_call: TRBV7-9; cdr3_length: 14; j_call: TRBJ2-6; d_call: NA; cdr3_aa: CASSLVSEANVLTF
v_call: TRBV19; cdr3_length: 17; j_call: TRBJ2-3; d_call: TRBD1; cdr3_aa: CASSVTRQGYGPDTQYF
v_call: TRBV28; cdr3_length: 15; j_call: TRBJ2-7; d_call: NA; cdr3_aa: CASGLLGTPDYEQYF
v_call: TRBV11-2; cdr3_length: 16; j_call: TRBJ2-2; d_call: NA; cdr3_aa: CASSHRQAENTGELSF
v_call: TRBV6-5; cdr3_length: 18; j_call: TRBJ2-3; d_call: TRBD2; cdr3_aa: CASSYSYSGTTTTDTQYF
v_call: TRBV6-5; cdr3_length: 13; j_call: TRBJ2-5; d_call: NA; cdr3_aa: CASSYRGKETQYF
v_call: TRBV12-3/TRBV12-4; cdr3_length: 15; j_call: TRBJ2-5; d_call: NA; cdr3_aa: CASNLRSERGETQYF
v_call: TRBV28; cdr3_length: 18; j_call: TRBJ2-7; d_call: NA; cdr3_aa: CASSTSGTGGTSGYEQYF
v_call: TRBV7-3; cdr3_length: 13; j_call: TRBJ2-2; d_call: NA; cdr3_aa: CASSPTKGGELFF
v_call: TRBV5-5; cdr3_length: 16; j_call: TRBJ1-5; d_call: NA; cdr3_aa: CASSFGGGDSNQPQHF
v_call: TRBV12-3/TRBV12-4; cdr3_length: 16; j_call: TRBJ1-4; d_call: NA; cdr3_aa: CVSSLVSLRATEKLFF
v_call: TRBV11-2; cdr3_length: 14; j_call: TRBJ2-7; d_call: NA; cdr3_aa: CANSLEPGPNEQYF